These T cell receptor beta chains were read from a single sample in a study of blood T cell repertoires in COVID-19. Repertoires were generated with immunoSEQ multiplex PCR, while TCRdb's copy carries only in-frame clones and drops some. Of about 440,000 clones in the sample, roughly 88% were seen once. The sequenced material came from PBMCs or T cells enriched from blood (not recorded which). These receptors all come from a young man who had recovered from COVID-19. Each CDR3 is given with its conserved first and last residue. Each record gives: V gene, J gene, D gene, clone size, CDR3 DNA, CDR3 protein. D genes are given only for firm matches. Not all rows give a size; the values are once, few, many and, for expanded clones, a class.

>TRBV7-8|TRBJ2-3|TRBD1|NA
TGTGCCAGCAGCATACAGCACGGGACAGAAAGGACAGATACGCAGTATTTT
CASSIQHGTERTDTQYF
>TRBV4-2|TRBJ2-2|NA|NA
TGTGCCAGCAGCCAGCCCCAGGGGGGAGAGCGCGGGGAGCTGTTTTTT
CASSQPQGGERGELFF
>TRBV9|TRBJ1-2|TRBD1|NA
TGTGCCAGCAGCGCCTCTCTTTCCGGGACAGGCTATGGCTACACCTTC
CASSASLSGTGYGYTF
>TRBV2|TRBJ1-6|NA|NA
TGTGCCAGCAGTGACAGATCAATTAATTCACCCCTCCACTTT
CASSDRSINSPLHF
>TRBV18|TRBJ2-1|TRBD2|NA
TGTGCCAGCTCACCTTTAAGCCTTAGCGGGAGTTACAATGAGCAGTTCTTC
CASSPLSLSGSYNEQFF
>TRBV27|TRBJ1-1|NA|NA
TGTGCCAGCAGTTTAGCGACAGGGAACACTGAAGCTTTCTTT
CASSLATGNTEAFF
>TRBV27|TRBJ2-5|NA|NA
TGTGCCAGCAGTTTAAGTGGGACAAGAGAGGCCCAGTACTTC
CASSLSGTREAQYF
>TRBV28|TRBJ1-3|NA|NA
TGTGCCAGCATGGGGGGGGGAAACACCATATATTTT
CASMGGGNTIYF
>TRBV5-1|TRBJ2-5|TRBD2|NA
TGCGCCAGCAGTCAATTTCCGGGACTCAACACGGGAGGTGTCGGGACCCAGTACTTC
CASSQFPGLNTGGVGTQYF
>TRBV19|TRBJ1-2|NA|NA
TGTGCCAGTAGTTCCTCAGGGATATATGGCTACACCTTC
CASSSSGIYGYTF
>TRBV7-8|TRBJ1-1|NA|NA
TGTGCCAGCAGCTTAGCCCGGGGCACTGAAGCTTTCTTT
CASSLARGTEAFF
>TRBV7-9|TRBJ2-1|TRBD2|NA
TGTGCCAGCAGCTTTGGGCTAGCGGGAGATAAAAGCTTGGGGTTCTTC
CASSFGLAGDKSLGFF
>TRBV9|TRBJ2-1|NA|NA
TGTGCCAGCAGCGCCCGGGACTTCCCTCCGGACGATGAGCAGTTCTTC
CASSARDFPPDDEQFF
>TRBV6-1|TRBJ1-5|NA|NA
TGTGCCAGCAGTGAAAAAGGGGCCGTAAGCAATCAGCCCCAGCATTTT
CASSEKGAVSNQPQHF
>TRBV7-3|TRBJ1-5|NA|NA
TGTGCCAGCAGCTTAACGAGAGAACAGCCCCAGCATTTT
CASSLTREQPQHF
>TRBV11-2|TRBJ2-5|NA|NA
TGTGCCAGCAGCTCACGGTGGGGGGTTCGGGAGACCCAGTACTTC
CASSSRWGVRETQYF
>TRBV6-5|TRBJ1-1|NA|NA
TGTGCCAGCAGCACGGGGGATATGAACACTGAAGCTTTCTTT
CASSTGDMNTEAFF
>TRBV6-5|TRBJ2-7|TRBD1|many
TGTGCCAGCAGAGAGGGACAGGGGTTCGACGAGCAGTACTTC
CASREGQGFDEQYF
>TRBV9|TRBJ2-7|TRBD2|NA
TGTGCCAGCAGCCCCACGATGGGAGGGGAGGGCGAGCAGTACTTC
CASSPTMGGEGEQYF
>TRBV5-4|TRBJ2-7|TRBD1|NA
TGTGCCAGCAGCAAGACAGGGGGATCCTACGAGCAGTACTTC
CASSKTGGSYEQYF
>TRBV5-1|TRBJ1-1|TRBD1|NA
TGCGCCAGCAGCTTAACAGGGGTCACTGAAGCTTTCTTT
CASSLTGVTEAFF
>TRBV6-5|TRBJ2-7|TRBD2|once
TGTGCCAGCACGGCTAGCGGGGGATACTACGAGCAGTACTTC
CASTASGGYYEQYF
>TRBV4-1|TRBJ1-6|NA|NA
TGCGCCAGCAGCCAAGATTCAGGTTATTCACCCCTCCACTTT
CASSQDSGYSPLHF
>TRBV27|TRBJ2-7|NA|NA
TGTGCCAGCAGGACCCGGCTAGCTAGTCCCGAGCAGTACTTC
CASRTRLASPEQYF
>TRBV7-2|TRBJ2-7|TRBD2|once
TGTGCCAGCAGCTTTTTAGCGGGTTACGAGCAGTACTTC
CASSFLAGYEQYF
>TRBV21-1|TRBJ2-5|NA|NA
TGTGCCAGCAGCAAAGAAAGCTGGGCCGGGACAGGGGGCTCTATGGAGACCCAGTACTTC
CASSKESWAGTGGSMETQYF
>TRBV6-5|TRBJ2-5|NA|NA
TGTGCCAGCAGTTATCGAGAGAGAGAGACCCAGTACTTC
CASSYRERETQYF
>TRBV2|TRBJ2-1|NA|NA
TGTGCCAGCAGCCTATACAATGAGCAGTTCTTC
CASSLYNEQFF
>TRBV28|TRBJ2-7|NA|NA
TGTGCCAGCAGTTTCTCGACGGGGGAGTACGAGCAGTACTTC
CASSFSTGEYEQYF
>TRBV7-2|TRBJ2-7|TRBD1|NA
TGTGCCAGCAGCTCTGCTGAGACAGGGATTTACGAGCAGTACTTC
CASSSAETGIYEQYF
>TRBV24-1|TRBJ1-4|NA|NA
TGTGCCCCTCCATGGGCCCGCGCGGGGTATGAAAAACTGTTTTTT
CAPPWARAGYEKLFF
>TRBV28|TRBJ1-4|NA|NA
TGTGCCAGCAGGACCTCCGACAGGCGTAGGGGAACTAATGAAAAACTGTTTTTT
CASRTSDRRRGTNEKLFF
>TRBV27|TRBJ1-6|TRBD1|NA
TGTGCCAGCACCCTGGGGACAGTCTATAATTCACCCCTCCACTTT
CASTLGTVYNSPLHF
>TRBV18|TRBJ2-3|TRBD1|NA
TGTGCCAGCTCACCACAGGACAGGGTACGGACAGATACGCAGTATTTT
CASSPQDRVRTDTQYF
>TRBV5-6|TRBJ2-1|TRBD2|NA
TGTGCCAGCAGCCCCGGGACTAGCGGATACAATGAGCAGTTCTTC
CASSPGTSGYNEQFF
>TRBV18|TRBJ2-5|TRBD1|NA
TGTGCCAGCTCAGGAAGAGGGACAGGGGTTTTGGAGACCCAGTACTTC
CASSGRGTGVLETQYF
>TRBV28|TRBJ2-5|TRBD2|NA
TGTGCCAGCAGTTTGGGTAGCGGGAGGGGTGGAGAGACCCAGTACTTC
CASSLGSGRGGETQYF
>TRBV5-6|TRBJ2-1|TRBD2|NA
TGTGCCAGCAGCCCGTATATCAGCGGGGACAATGAGCAGTTCTTC
CASSPYISGDNEQFF
>TRBV29-1|TRBJ1-1|NA|NA
TGCATGGGTCGATCGGAGGCTGAAGCTTTCTTT
CMGRSEAEAFF
>TRBV2|TRBJ1-2|TRBD1|NA
TGTGCCAGCAGAGCGACCCGGGACAGGGAGGTTGGCTACACCTTC
CASRATRDREVGYTF